These 27 T cell receptor beta chains came from one sample sequenced in a study of T cells in localized non-small cell lung cancer. Method: immunoSEQ multiplex PCR; TCRdb's copy keeps in-frame clones and lacks some. This sample carries approximately 1,500 clones, 30% to 40% of them seen once, and the ten largest clones take over 15%. Source: normal lung tissue next to the tumor, taken before any cancer treatment. The receptors originated from a male donor older than 55 with stage I squamous cell lung carcinoma.

By its share, this clone is medium-sized. The gene calls are TRBV7-2 and TRBJ1-4; possibly TRBD1 for D (5 bases). This CDR3 has 13 amino acids. V was cut by 5 bases and J by 8 bases, with 12 bases left in between. The V gene's germline CDR1 is SGHTA and CDR2 FQGNSA. This CDR3 is CASSPTRGEKLFF. The CDR3 DNA reads as TGTGCCAGCAGCCCGACGAGGGGCGAAAAACTGTTTTTT.

V gene TRBV11-3 combines with J gene TRBJ2-2, with D uncertain. Germline CDR1 SGHNT, CDR2 YENEEA. V was shortened by 3 bases and J by 0 bases, with 8 bases between the two germline ends. The CDR3 has 15 amino acids. The CDR3 reads CASSFNRANTGELFF. In DNA, the CDR3 is TGTGCCAGCAGCTTTAATAGAGCGAACACCGGGGAGCTGTTTTTT.

The chain uses TRBV30 and TRBJ1-2; D possibly corresponds to TRBD1 (6 bases). V lost 0 bases to trimming and J lost 8 bases, with 16 bases between them. Germline assignment: CDR1 GTSNPN and CDR2 SVGIG (reference sequence). CDR3 length: 14 residues. CDR3 residues: CAWSVRTDSGGYTF. CDR3 DNA: TGTGCCTGGAGTGTAAGGACAGACAGTGGGGGCTACACCTTC. The full variable domain, its missing parts supplied by reference TRBV30 and TRBJ1-2, is SQTIHQWPATLVQPVGSPLSLECTVEGTSNPNLYWYRQAAGRGLQLLFYSVGIGQISSEVPQNLSASRPQDRQFILSSKKLLLSDSGFYLCAWSVRTDSGGYTFGSGTRLTVV.

This chain joins TRBV19 and TRBJ2-2, with 10 bases identical to TRBD1. Germline CDR1 reads LNHDA; CDR2 reads SQIVND (reference sequence). The V gene end was trimmed by 4 bases and the J gene end by 6 bases; junction bases not matched to a gene: 8. The CDR3 loop spans 16 amino acids. The CDR3 region is CASSKWTGGVSGELFF. The CDR3 region has the DNA TGTGCCAGTAGTAAATGGACAGGGGGTGTATCCGGGGAGCTGTTTTTT.

The chain has TRBV28 and TRBJ1-2; TRBD1 is a possible D gene (5 bases). Germline CDR1 MDHEN, CDR2 SYDVKM. The V end was cut by 4 bases, the J end by 7 bases, with 16 bases between. The CDR3 sequence is 14 residues long. The DNA of the CDR3 is TGTGCCAGCAGTTCCCCACAGGAAATCAGTGGCTACACCTTC. It specifies CASSSPQEISGYTF.

This chain joins TRBV9 and TRBJ2-1, with 12 bases aligning to TRBD2. Unmatched junction bases numbered 5, after V lost 0 bases and J lost 7 bases. Germline V gene sequence: CDR1 SGDLS, CDR2 YYNGEE. The CDR3 runs 16 residues. The CDR3 loop reads CASSVGVLAGGNEQFF. The CDR3 region has the DNA TGTGCCAGCAGCGTAGGGGTACTAGCGGGAGGTAATGAGCAGTTCTTC. The variable domain in full, with the rest retrieved from reference TRBV9 and TRBJ2-1, is DSGVTQTPKHLITATGQRVTLRCSPRSGDLSVYWYQQSLDQGLQFLIQYYNGEERAKGNILERFSAQQFPDLHSELNLSSLELGDSALYFCASSVGVLAGGNEQFFGPGTRLTVL.

The chain joins TRBV28 to TRBJ2-6; D unclear. Germline V gene lookup returns CDR1 MDHEN and CDR2 SYDVKM. The CDR3 consists of 14 residues. Trimming left V 8 bases short and J 0 bases short, with 8 bases between. As DNA, the CDR3 is TGTGCCAGCGCCAGTGGCTCTGGGGCCAACGTCCTGACTTTC. It encodes CASASGSGANVLTF.

The rearrangement uses TRBV6-8 and TRBJ2-5; TRBD2 matches at 7 bases. CDR1 and CDR2 (germline): MNHGY, SAAAGT. This CDR3 is built from 16 residues. With V trimmed by 0 bases and J by 5 bases, 9 bases remained unmatched. In nucleotides, the CDR3 is TGTGCCAGCAGTTACTCACCGTCCAGCGGGACCGAGACCCAGTACTTC. The encoded protein is CASSYSPSSGTETQYF.

J is TRBJ1-1 and V is TRBV6-8; D gene uncertain. V lost 5 bases and J lost 0, with 7 bases in between. The length of the CDR3 is 13 residues. CDR1 is MNHGY and CDR2 is SAAAGT in the germline V gene. In DNA, the CDR3 is TGTGCCAGCAGTCTCATGATGAACACTGAAGCTTTCTTT. This codes for CASSLMMNTEAFF.

The genes are TRBV9 and TRBJ2-1; the match to TRBD2 covers 7 bases. Germline values: CDR1 SGDLS, CDR2 YYNGEE. The V segment lost 0 bases and the J segment 9 bases; nucleotides outside the gene matches: 9. The length of the CDR3 is 15 residues. The CDR3 nucleotides are TGTGCCAGCAGCGTAGCTCTAGCGGCTCCTAGTGAGCAGTTCTTC. Amino acid sequence: CASSVALAAPSEQFF.

This clone was observed a handful of times. CDR3 nucleotide sequence: TGTGCCAGCAGCGTTAACTGGGGCCAAGAGACCCAGTACTTC. Its translation: CASSVNWGQETQYF. The chain links TRBV9 to TRBJ2-5; D remains unclear. V lost 2 bases to trimming and J lost 1 base, with 9 bases between them. Germline-derived CDR1 and CDR2 are SGDLS and YYNGEE. This CDR3 comprises 14 residues.

This clone showed up just once. V and J are TRBV28 and TRBJ2-2, with 9 bases lining up with TRBD1. V was clipped by 6 bases and J by 2 bases; unmatched bases: 7. From germline, CDR1 is MDHEN and CDR2 SYDVKM. The CDR3 totals 16 residues. DNA of the CDR3: TGTGCCAGCAGCGATGGGGGACAGGGAAACACCGGGGAGCTGTTTTTT. Amino acids: CASSDGGQGNTGELFF.

This clone was seen only a few times. The V and J genes are TRBV30 and TRBJ2-2, with D possibly TRBD1 on 6 matching bases. The DNA matches TRBJ1-3 better at its end, which makes the J call doubtful. Germline CDR1 GTSNPN, CDR2 SVGIG (reference sequence). The CDR3 covers 15 residues. The CDR3 reads CAWSVRRQAGNTIYF. In DNA, the CDR3 is TGTGCCTGGAGTGTACGTCGACAGGCTGGAAACACCATATATTTT.

This chain uses TRBV19 with TRBJ2-1; possibly TRBD2 for D (7 bases). The ends were cut back, 5 bases at V and 6 bases at J, with 11 bases in the middle. Germline CDR1 and CDR2: LNHDA and SQIVND (reference sequence). This CDR3 region has 13 residues. The CDR3 DNA reads as TGTGCCAGTAGTTCCCGGGGGGCCAATGAGCAGTTCTTC. Amino acid sequence: CASSSRGANEQFF.

By proportion, this clone is medium-sized. This rearrangement joins TRBV11-3 to TRBJ2-1, with D unclear. Germline V gene data show CDR1 as SGHNT and CDR2 as YENEEA. There are 14 residues in the CDR3. The ends were cut back, 5 bases at V and 7 bases at J, with 15 bases in the middle. The CDR3: CASSHSGPFNEQFF. The DNA of the CDR3 is TGTGCCAGCAGCCACTCCGGCCCCTTTAATGAGCAGTTCTTC.

In its sample, this clone was seen a few times. The chain couples TRBV18 to TRBJ1-1; D is ambiguous. Germline values: CDR1 KGHSH, CDR2 LQKENI. The CDR3 consists of 12 residues. The V end lost 4 bases, the J end lost 4 bases, and 7 bases lay between the germline ends. The CDR3 protein is CASSLLGTEAFF. In DNA form, the CDR3 reads TGTGCCAGCTCACTCCTAGGCACTGAAGCTTTCTTT. Complete variable domain (other parts from reference TRBV18 and TRBJ1-1): NAGVMQNPRHLVRRRGQEARLRCSPMKGHSHVYWYRQLPEEGLKFMVYLQKENIIDESGMPKERFSAEFPKEGPSILRIQQVVRGDSAAYFCASSLLGTEAFFGQGTRLTVV.

As to this clone: One junction end disagrees with the germline gene, perhaps due to a read error. This chain links TRBV19 with TRBJ1-2; D gene ambiguous. The CDR3 is 12 residues long. CDR1 LNHDA and CDR2 SQIVND come from the germline V gene (reference sequence). The DNA for the CDR3 is TGTACCAGTAGTGGCGGCCTCTATGGCTACACCTTC. This sequence encodes CTSSGGLYGYTF. Looking up the rest from reference TRBV19 and TRBJ1-2 gives the full variable domain: DGGITQSPKYLFRKEGQNVTLSCEQNLNHDAMYWYRQDPGQGLRLIYYSQIVNDFQKGDIAEGYSVSREKKESFPLTVTSAQKNPTAFYLCTSSGGLYGYTFGSGTRLTVV.

The rearrangement links TRBV9 to TRBJ2-5; 11 bases agree with TRBD2. CDR1 is SGDLS, CDR2 YYNGEE, per germline. The CDR3 is 16 amino acids. V lost 4 bases and J lost 2; bases outside the gene matches: 7. The CDR3 DNA reads TGTGCCAGCAGCCGTAGCGGGAGGGCCGGACAAGAGACCCAGTACTTC. This sequence encodes CASSRSGRAGQETQYF. The complete variable domain, with remaining parts taken from reference TRBV9 and TRBJ2-5, reads DSGVTQTPKHLITATGQRVTLRCSPRSGDLSVYWYQQSLDQGLQFLIQYYNGEERAKGNILERFSAQQFPDLHSELNLSSLELGDSALYFCASSRSGRAGQETQYFGPGTRLLVL.

This clone is deemed medium-sized (0.01 to 0.1%). The J gene is TRBJ2-7, the V gene TRBV11-3; 7 nucleotides line up with TRBD2. With 5 bases clipped from V and 4 bases from J, the junction kept 11 bases outside the gene matches. Looked up from germline, CDR1 is SGHNT and CDR2 is YENEEA. The CDR3 length is 15 residues. CDR3 protein: CASSPGFGEGYEQYF. DNA of the CDR3: TGTGCCAGCAGCCCAGGGTTCGGGGAGGGATACGAGCAGTACTTC.

Only a few counts were recorded for this clone. At one end, the junction sequence differs from germline, possibly due to a read error. CDR3 DNA: TGTGCCTGGGAGCAGGGTGGGCGGTTAAATGAAAAATTGTTTTTT. Protein product: CAWEQGGRLNEKLFF. The V and J genes are TRBV30 and TRBJ1-4, with D perhaps matching TRBD1 (5 bases). From germline, CDR1 is GTSNPN and CDR2 SVGIG (reference sequence). The CDR3 is 15 residues long.

This clone is classed as large. Distinct nucleotide sequences in the sample also encode this CDR3. The chain recombines TRBV18 with TRBJ1-5; 9 nucleotides line up with TRBD1. The CDR3 is 15 amino acids. The J segment lost 2 bases and the V segment lost 3 bases, leaving 2 bases of the junction unmatched. Germline loops: CDR1 KGHSH, CDR2 LQKENI. The CDR3 DNA reads as TGTGCCAGCTCACCGGACAGGGGAGGCAATCAGCCCCAGCATTTT. Translated, it gives CASSPDRGGNQPQHF.

This clone was detected a few times. The chain links TRBV6-8 to TRBJ2-1; no definite D call. Trimming stripped 10 bases from V and 4 bases from J, with 11 bases between. Germline V lookup: CDR1 MNHGY, CDR2 SAAAGT. The CDR3 has 12 residues. The DNA for the CDR3 is TGTGCCATCGGCGAGGTTTACAATGAGCAGTTCTTC. This codes for CAIGEVYNEQFF.

Judged by abundance, this clone is medium-sized. The chain joins TRBV11-3 to TRBJ2-7; 11 nucleotides match TRBD2. The CDR3 runs 16 residues. Germline V gene sequence: CDR1 SGHNT, CDR2 YENEEA. Trimming removed 5 bases from V and 6 bases from J; junction bases left unmatched: 12. As DNA, the CDR3 is TGTGCCAGCAGCGTCTACACTAGCGGGAGTGGTCTCGAGCAGTACTTC. Encoded protein: CASSVYTSGSGLEQYF. Variable domain in full (rest from reference TRBV11-3 and TRBJ2-7): EAGVVQSPRYKIIEKKQPVAFWCNPISGHNTLYWYLQNLGQGPELLIRYENEEAVDDSQLPKDRFSAERLKGVDSTLKIQPAELGDSAVYLCASSVYTSGSGLEQYFGPGTRLTVT.

Judged by abundance, this clone is medium-sized. The chain has TRBV10-3 and TRBJ2-7; no clear D gene. The CDR3 runs to 13 residues. Trimming cost V 2 bases and J 3 bases, with 8 bases left between them. The germline V gene has CDR1 ENHRY and CDR2 SYGVKD. The CDR3 loop is CAISEGQLYEQYF. The CDR3 DNA reads TGTGCCATCAGTGAGGGGCAGCTCTACGAGCAGTACTTC.

CDR3: CSVFLSGANVLTF. In DNA form, the CDR3 reads TGCAGCGTTTTTCTTTCTGGGGCCAACGTCCTGACTTTC. The chain employs TRBV29-1 and TRBJ2-6; no clear D gene. This CDR3 contains 13 residues. V dropped 5 bases and J dropped 1 base, with 6 bases sitting between them. Looked up from germline, CDR1 is SQVTM and CDR2 is ANQGSEA.

The table lists this clone with a few counts. The chain is built from TRBV19 and TRBJ1-3; unclear D gene. Trimming removed 7 bases at V and 2 bases at J, with 9 bases between. This CDR3 has 13 residues. Germline CDR1 and CDR2: LNHDA and SQIVND (reference sequence). Here the CDR3 reads CASKRGAGNTIYF. In DNA form, the CDR3 reads TGTGCCAGTAAACGGGGTGCTGGAAACACCATATATTTT.

By share, this clone counts as large. The chain uses TRBV11-3 and TRBJ2-2; 7 bases align to TRBD1. This CDR3 is 16 amino acids long. Germline assignment: CDR1 SGHNT and CDR2 YENEEA. V lost 5 bases and J lost 0; bases outside the gene matches: 6. CDR3 nucleotide sequence: TGTGCCAGCAGCCAAAATCAGGGGGCGAACACCGGGGAGCTGTTTTTT. Translating gives CASSQNQGANTGELFF.